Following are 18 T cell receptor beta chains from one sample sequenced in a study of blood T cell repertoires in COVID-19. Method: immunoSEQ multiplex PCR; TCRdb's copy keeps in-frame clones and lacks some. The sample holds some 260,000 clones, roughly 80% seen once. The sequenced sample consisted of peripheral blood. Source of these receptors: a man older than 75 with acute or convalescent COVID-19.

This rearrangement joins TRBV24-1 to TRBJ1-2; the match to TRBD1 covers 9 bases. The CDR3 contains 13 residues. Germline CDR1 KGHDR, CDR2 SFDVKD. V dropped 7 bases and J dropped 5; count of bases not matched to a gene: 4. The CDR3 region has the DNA TGTGCCACCAGGGCGGGACAGGGATATGGCTACACCTTC. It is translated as CATRAGQGYGYTF.

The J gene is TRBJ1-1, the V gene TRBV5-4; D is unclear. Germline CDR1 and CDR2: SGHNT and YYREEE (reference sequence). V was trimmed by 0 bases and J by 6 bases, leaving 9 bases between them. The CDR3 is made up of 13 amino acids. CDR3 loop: CASSLGTRAEAFF. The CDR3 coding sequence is TGTGCCAGCAGCTTGGGAACGAGAGCTGAAGCTTTCTTT.

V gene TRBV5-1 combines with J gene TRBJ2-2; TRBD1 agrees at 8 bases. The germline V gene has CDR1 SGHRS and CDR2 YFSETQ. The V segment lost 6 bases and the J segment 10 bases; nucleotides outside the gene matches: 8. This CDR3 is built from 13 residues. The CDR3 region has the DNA TGCGCCAGCAATAGACAGGGGCGAGAGGAGCTGTTTTTT. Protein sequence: CASNRQGREELFF.

The CDR3 protein is CASAGSTDTQYF. The CDR3 DNA sequence: TGTGCCAGCGCAGGGTCCACAGATACGCAGTATTTT. The chain links TRBV5-5 to TRBJ2-3; D is possibly TRBD1 (5 bases). The CDR3 runs 12 residues. Deletions cut 7 bases from V and 2 bases from J, with 8 bases between. From germline, CDR1 is SGHKS and CDR2 YYEKEE (reference sequence). Full variable domain (outside the CDR3, taken from reference TRBV5-5 and TRBJ2-3): DAGVTQSPTHLIKTRGQQVTLRCSPISGHKSVSWYQQVLGQGPQFIFQYYEKEERGRGNFPDRFSARQFPNYSSELNVNALLLGDSALYLCASAGSTDTQYFGPGTRLTVL.

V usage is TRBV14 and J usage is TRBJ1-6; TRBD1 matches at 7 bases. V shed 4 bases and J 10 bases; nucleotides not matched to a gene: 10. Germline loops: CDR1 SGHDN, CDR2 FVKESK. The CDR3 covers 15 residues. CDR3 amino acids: CASSPRQGVISPLHF. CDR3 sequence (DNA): TGTGCCAGCAGCCCCCGACAGGGTGTTATCTCACCCCTCCACTTT.

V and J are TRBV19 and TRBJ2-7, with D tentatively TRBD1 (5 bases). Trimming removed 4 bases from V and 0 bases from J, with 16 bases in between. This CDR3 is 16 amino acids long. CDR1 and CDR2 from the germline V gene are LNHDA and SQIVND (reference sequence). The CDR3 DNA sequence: TGTGCCAGTAGTAAATCTTCGACAGTGTCCTCCTACGAGCAGTACTTC. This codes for CASSKSSTVSSYEQYF.

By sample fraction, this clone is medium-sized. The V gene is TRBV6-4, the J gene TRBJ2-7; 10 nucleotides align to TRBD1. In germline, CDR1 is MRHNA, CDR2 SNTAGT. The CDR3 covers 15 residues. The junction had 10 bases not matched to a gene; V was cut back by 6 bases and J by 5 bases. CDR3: CASSEGTGEFHEQYF. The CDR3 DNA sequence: TGTGCCAGCAGCGAAGGGACAGGGGAGTTCCACGAGCAGTACTTC.

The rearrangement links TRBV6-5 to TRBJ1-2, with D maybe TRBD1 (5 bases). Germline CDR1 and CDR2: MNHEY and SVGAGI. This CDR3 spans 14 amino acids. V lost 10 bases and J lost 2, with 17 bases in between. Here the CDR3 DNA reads TGTGCCACAGGGATTGGGGTAGGGAACTATGGCTACACCTTC. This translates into CATGIGVGNYGYTF.

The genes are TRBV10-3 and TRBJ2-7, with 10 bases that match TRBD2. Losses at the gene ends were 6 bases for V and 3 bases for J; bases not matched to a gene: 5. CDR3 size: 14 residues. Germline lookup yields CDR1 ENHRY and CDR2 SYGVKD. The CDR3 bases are TGTGCCATCAGCTTTAGCGGGGGGCACTACGAGCAGTACTTC. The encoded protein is CAISFSGGHYEQYF.

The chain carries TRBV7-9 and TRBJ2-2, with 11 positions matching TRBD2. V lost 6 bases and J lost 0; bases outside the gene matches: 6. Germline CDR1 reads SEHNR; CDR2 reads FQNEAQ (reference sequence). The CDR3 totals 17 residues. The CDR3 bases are TGTGCCAGCAGGTCTCTAGCGGGGGGCTCGAACACCGGGGAGCTGTTTTTT. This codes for CASRSLAGGSNTGELFF.

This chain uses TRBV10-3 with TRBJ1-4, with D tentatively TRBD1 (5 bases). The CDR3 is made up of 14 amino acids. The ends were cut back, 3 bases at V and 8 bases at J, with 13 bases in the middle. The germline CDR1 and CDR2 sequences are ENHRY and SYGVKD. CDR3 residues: CAISDRGSGEKLFF. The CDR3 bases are TGTGCCATCAGTGACCGGGGGTCAGGCGAAAAACTGTTTTTT.

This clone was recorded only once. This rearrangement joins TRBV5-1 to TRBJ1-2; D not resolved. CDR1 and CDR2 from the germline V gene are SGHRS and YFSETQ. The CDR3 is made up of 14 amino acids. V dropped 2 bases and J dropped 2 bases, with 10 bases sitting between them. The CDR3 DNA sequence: TGCGCCAGCAGCTTTGGTGGAGAGAACTATGGCTACACCTTC. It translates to CASSFGGENYGYTF.

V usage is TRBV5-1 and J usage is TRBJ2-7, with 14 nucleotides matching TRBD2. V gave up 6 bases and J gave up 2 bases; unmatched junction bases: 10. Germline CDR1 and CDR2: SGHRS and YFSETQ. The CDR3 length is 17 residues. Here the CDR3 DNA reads TGCGCCAGCACCCTGACTAGCGGGAGGGCTCTGGCCTACGAGCAGTACTTC. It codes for CASTLTSGRALAYEQYF.

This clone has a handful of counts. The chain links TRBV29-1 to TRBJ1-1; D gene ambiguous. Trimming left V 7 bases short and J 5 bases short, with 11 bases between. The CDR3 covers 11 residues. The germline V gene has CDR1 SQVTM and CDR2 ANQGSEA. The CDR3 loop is CSATELTEAFF. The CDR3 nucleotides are TGCAGCGCCACAGAGCTTACTGAAGCTTTCTTT.

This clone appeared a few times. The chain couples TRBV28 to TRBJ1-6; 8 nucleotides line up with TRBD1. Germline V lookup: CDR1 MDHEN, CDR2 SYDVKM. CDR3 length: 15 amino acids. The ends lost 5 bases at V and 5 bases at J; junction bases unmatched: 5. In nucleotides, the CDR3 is TGTGCCAGCAGTCCCGGACAGGGCAATAATTCACCCCTCCACTTT. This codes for CASSPGQGNNSPLHF.

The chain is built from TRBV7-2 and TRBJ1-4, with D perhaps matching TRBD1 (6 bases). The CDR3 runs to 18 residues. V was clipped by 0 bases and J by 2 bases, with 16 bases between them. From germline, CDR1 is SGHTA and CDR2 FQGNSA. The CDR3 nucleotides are TGTGCCAGCAGCTTAGCGGTAGGGGGTCTCCTTACTAATGAAAAACTGTTTTTT. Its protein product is CASSLAVGGLLTNEKLFF.

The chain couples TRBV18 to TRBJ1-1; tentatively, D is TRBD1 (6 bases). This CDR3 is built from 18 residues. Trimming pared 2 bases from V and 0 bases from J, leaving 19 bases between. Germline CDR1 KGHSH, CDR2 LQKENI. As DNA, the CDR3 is TGTGCCAGCTCACCATCACGAGGAGTGCAGGGGATGAACACTGAAGCTTTCTTT. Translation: CASSPSRGVQGMNTEAFF.

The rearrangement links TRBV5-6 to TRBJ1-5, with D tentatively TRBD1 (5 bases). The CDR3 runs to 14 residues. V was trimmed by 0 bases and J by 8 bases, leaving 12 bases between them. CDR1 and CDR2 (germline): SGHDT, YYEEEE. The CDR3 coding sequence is TGTGCCAGCAGCTTGGGGGGAAGGGGAAAGCCCCAGCATTTT. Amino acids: CASSLGGRGKPQHF.